One and the same sample provided the 32 T cell receptor beta chains below, sequenced in a study of response to subunit inactivated influenza vaccine (dated by TCRdb to between 2017 and 2018). The library was generated by RT-PCR. The listed sequencing device is Illumina HiSeq 2500. TCRdb took the public reads, trimmed them with fastp at Q25, ran MiXCR for clone calling and kept in-frame beta chains. Each record represents a unique CDR3 protein, reported with the most common genes and DNA among its rows. The sample data list fewer than 550,000 distinct CDR3 sequences, and over 25% of these were observed just once. The ten largest clonotypes hold over 1.5% of the sample. This material consisted of CD4+ T cells sorted from PBMCs, taken 4 to 6 days after vaccination. These receptors all come from a middle-aged man who received an inactivated influenza vaccine. Donor details come from another sample of the same person, matched by shared clones.

There are a few counts of this clonotype. This chain joins TRBV24-1 and TRBJ2-3; 7 bases are shared with TRBD1. The CDR3 length is 12 residues. The V gene's germline CDR1 is KGHDR and CDR2 SFDVKD. Trimming at V came to 4 bases and at J to 7 bases, leaving 1 base not matched to a gene. This CDR3 is CATSEQGYTQYF. DNA for the CDR3: TGTGCCACCAGTGAACAGGGGTATACGCAGTATTTT.

The chain couples TRBV28 to TRBJ1-1, with a possible D match to TRBD1 (5 bases). Trimming cost V 6 bases and J 5 bases, with 13 bases left between them. CDR3 length equals 13 residues. Germline assignment: CDR1 MDHEN and CDR2 SYDVKM. The CDR3 reads CASSPGRMTEAFF. CDR3 nucleotides: TGTGCCAGCAGCCCAGGGAGGATGACTGAAGCTTTCTTT.

CDR3: CASSLSATSGGPGDTQYF. CDR3 DNA: TGTGCCAGCAGCTTATCGGCGACTAGCGGGGGGCCGGGAGATACGCAGTATTTT. The chain has TRBV7-2 and TRBJ2-3; 13 bases align to TRBD2. The CDR3 sequence is 18 residues long. CDR1 and CDR2 from the germline V gene are SGHTA and FQGNSA. V was clipped by 2 bases and J by 5 bases; unmatched bases: 10.

The chain recombines TRBV19 with TRBJ2-2; tentatively, D is TRBD2 (5 bases). V gave up 3 bases and J gave up 5 bases, with 13 bases separating them. Per germline, CDR1 LNHDA and CDR2 SQIVND (reference sequence). This CDR3 has 15 amino acids. The CDR3 DNA follows: TGTGCCAGTAGTATGGGAGCCAGGCTAACCGGGGAGCTGTTTTTT. Translated: CASSMGARLTGELFF.

This sequence joins TRBV20-1 and TRBJ2-4; maybe TRBD1 (5 bases). The CDR3 covers 13 residues. Germline V lookup: CDR1 DFQATT, CDR2 SNEGSKA (reference sequence). V lost 7 bases and J 0 bases, leaving 10 bases between the germline ends. The CDR3 protein is CSEQALAKNIQYF. CDR3 sequence (DNA): TGCAGTGAACAGGCCTTAGCCAAAAACATTCAGTACTTC.

The V and J genes are TRBV12-3 or TRBV12-4 and TRBJ2-5; 11 bases map to TRBD1. J gave up 4 bases and V 6 bases, and 10 bases lay outside the gene matches. CDR3 length: 16 residues. The CDR3 sequence: CASRPNLGTGGETQYF. In DNA, the CDR3 is TGTGCCAGCAGACCTAATTTAGGGACAGGGGGAGAGACCCAGTACTTC.

This chain connects TRBV12-3 or TRBV12-4 to TRBJ1-1, with D hard to call. This CDR3 spans 13 amino acids. Trimming shortened V by 3 bases and J by 8 bases, and 13 bases separated the two germline ends. DNA for the CDR3: TGTGCCAGCAGTTTCTCAGGATTACGAGAAGCTTTCTTT. It is translated as CASSFSGLREAFF.

This clonotype was seen only a few times. The chain carries TRBV20-1 and TRBJ2-7; tentatively, D is TRBD1 or TRBD2 (5 bases each). CDR1 and CDR2 from the germline V gene are DFQATT and SNEGSKA (reference sequence). Trimming removed 0 bases from V and 7 bases from J, with 22 bases in between. The CDR3 contains 16 residues. CDR3 residues: CSARDLRDGEVREQYF. The CDR3 DNA follows: TGCAGTGCTAGAGATCTCCGGGACGGAGAAGTGAGGGAGCAGTACTTC.

This sequence joins TRBV28 and TRBJ2-2; TRBD1 matches at 8 bases. Germline V gene lookup returns CDR1 MDHEN and CDR2 SYDVKM. The CDR3 totals 15 residues. The trim removed 3 bases at V and 6 bases at J, leaving 6 bases unmatched. The CDR3 region is CASSLRRQGSGELFF. CDR3 nucleotide sequence: TGTGCCAGCAGTTTGCGTAGACAGGGGTCCGGGGAGCTGTTTTTT.

The V call is TRBV20-1, the J call TRBJ2-7, with 7 bases that match TRBD1. The CDR3 covers 14 residues. CDR1 is DFQATT and CDR2 is SNEGSKA in the germline V gene (reference sequence). In DNA, the CDR3 is TGCGGACACACGAGGGGGCAGGGGTCCTACGAGCAGTACTTC. Translating gives CGHTRGQGSYEQYF.

This rearrangement joins TRBV19 to TRBJ2-3, with D unclear. With 6 bases removed from V and 0 bases from J, the gap between germline ends came to 7 bases. CDR1 and CDR2 from the germline V gene are LNHDA and SQIVND (reference sequence). The CDR3 runs to 13 residues. CDR3 DNA sequence: TGTGCCAGTAGGGCACTAAGCACAGATACGCAGTATTTT. Its protein product is CASRALSTDTQYF. The full variable domain, rest sourced from reference TRBV19 and TRBJ2-3, is DGGITQSPKYLFRKEGQNVTLSCEQNLNHDAMYWYRQDPGQGLRLIYYSQIVNDFQKGDIAEGYSVSREKKESFPLTVTSAQKNPTAFYLCASRALSTDTQYFGPGTRLTVL.

The rearrangement joins TRBV20-1 to TRBJ1-2; D possibly corresponds to TRBD1 (6 bases). The length of the CDR3 is 11 residues. V was trimmed by 5 bases and J by 4 bases, leaving 8 bases between them. CDR1 is DFQATT, CDR2 SNEGSKA, per germline (reference sequence). The chain's CDR3 is CSAQGTYGYTF. CDR3 bases: TGCAGTGCTCAGGGGACCTATGGCTACACCTTC.

This chain joins TRBV5-6 and TRBJ1-5; D unresolved. CDR1 and CDR2 from the germline V gene are SGHDT and YYEEEE. CDR3 length: 12 residues. The V end lost 3 bases, the J end lost 5 bases, and 6 bases lay between the germline ends. CDR3 sequence (DNA): TGTGCCAGCAGCTCCCTTTATCAGCCCCAGCATTTT. Its protein is CASSSLYQPQHF.

This clonotype occurred a few times. The germline gene is not matched at one end of the junction; a read error may be the cause. The chain recombines TRBV7-7 with TRBJ2-5, with TRBD1 identical over 7 bases. Germline V gene lookup returns CDR1 SSHAT and CDR2 FNYEAQ (reference sequence). The length of the CDR3 is 14 residues. The CDR3 nucleotides read TGTGCTAGCAGCGCACAGGGGAGACAAGAGACCCAGTACTTC. It specifies CASSAQGRQETQYF.

The V gene is TRBV5-1, the J gene TRBJ2-3; 7 bases agree with TRBD1. Trimming took 4 bases from V and 2 from J; bases not matched to a gene: 4. The CDR3 extends over 14 amino acids. CDR1 and CDR2 (germline): SGHRS, YFSETQ. The CDR3 here is CASSRDSLTDTQYF. The CDR3 nucleotides read TGCGCCAGCAGCCGGGACAGCCTCACAGATACGCAGTATTTT.

V and J are TRBV18 and TRBJ2-7, with TRBD1 matching 12 bases. The germline V gene encodes CDR1 KGHSH and CDR2 LQKENI. CDR3 length: 14 amino acids. Germline trimming cut 4 bases from V and 6 bases from J; bases unmatched to any gene: 4. The CDR3 coding sequence is TGTGCCAGCTCACAAGGGACAGGGGGCTTCGAGCAGTACTTC. The encoded protein is CASSQGTGGFEQYF.

Only one count was recorded for this clonotype. The chain has TRBV6-2 or TRBV6-3 and TRBJ2-2; TRBD2 aligns across 10 bases. Germline V CDR1 and CDR2: MNHEY, SVGEGT. The junction had 6 bases not matched to a gene; V was cut back by 2 bases and J by 3 bases. The CDR3 consists of 17 residues. This CDR3 reads CASSYPTSGRHTGELFF. Here the CDR3 DNA reads TGTGCCAGCAGTTACCCGACTAGCGGGCGACACACCGGGGAGCTGTTTTTT.

This clonotype turned up a few times. This chain links TRBV5-1 with TRBJ2-3; perhaps TRBD2 as D (5 bases). V lost 0 bases, J lost 0 bases, and 11 bases lay in between. In germline, CDR1 is SGHRS, CDR2 YFSETQ. The CDR3 has 16 amino acids. This CDR3 is CASSLGSGTSTDTQYF. As DNA, the CDR3 is TGCGCCAGCAGCTTGGGGTCGGGAACTAGCACAGATACGCAGTATTTT.

The chain combines TRBV20-1 with TRBJ2-7; D remains unclear. The CDR3 consists of 13 residues. Trimming pared 1 base from V and 1 base from J, leaving 8 bases between. Germline V gene lookup returns CDR1 DFQATT and CDR2 SNEGSKA (reference sequence). The CDR3 here is CSARGLLSYEQYF. The CDR3 DNA follows: TGCAGTGCTAGAGGACTTTTATCCTACGAGCAGTACTTC.

The genes are TRBV28 and TRBJ1-1; no reliable D call. The germline V gene has CDR1 MDHEN and CDR2 SYDVKM. Trimming stripped 7 bases from V and 0 bases from J, with 15 bases between. This CDR3 comprises 15 residues. DNA for the CDR3: TGTGCCAGCAAGCCTCTTCTCCCGATGAACACTGAAGCTTTCTTT. Its protein is CASKPLLPMNTEAFF. Looking up the rest from reference TRBV28 and TRBJ1-1 gives the full variable domain: DVKVTQSSRYLVKRTGEKVFLECVQDMDHENMFWYRQDPGLGLRLIYFSYDVKMKEKGDIPEGYSVSREKKERFSLILESASTNQTSMYLCASKPLLPMNTEAFFGQGTRLTVV.

This clonotype has a handful of counts. V is TRBV27 and J is TRBJ1-2; maybe TRBD1 (5 bases). The germline CDR1 and CDR2 sequences are MNHEY and SMNVEV (reference sequence). CDR3 length equals 15 residues. Between the trimmed V and J ends, which lost 2 bases and 0 bases, there was a span of 10 bases. The CDR3 nucleotides read TGTGCCAGCAGTTTAGGGACGGGGACTAACTATGGCTACACCTTC. It specifies CASSLGTGTNYGYTF.

This clonotype was seen once. The chain has TRBV4-3 and TRBJ2-2; weak D call: TRBD1 (6 bases). This CDR3 has 17 amino acids. V lost 4 bases and J lost 4, with 19 bases in between. Germline V gene sequence: CDR1 LGHNA, CDR2 YSLEER. For the CDR3, the DNA is TGCGCCAGCAGCCTTTCCCCGGGACAAACCTTCACCGGGGAGCTGTTTTTT. Translating it yields CASSLSPGQTFTGELFF.

The sample holds a few counts of this clonotype. The J gene is TRBJ2-1, the V gene TRBV5-1; 11 nucleotides align to TRBD2. The germline V gene encodes CDR1 SGHRS and CDR2 YFSETQ. Trimming took 6 bases from V and 4 from J; bases not matched to a gene: 3. This CDR3 region has 14 residues. The CDR3 coding sequence is TGCGCCAGCACCACTAGCGGGGGTTACAATGAGCAGTTCTTC. The encoded protein is CASTTSGGYNEQFF.

This sequence joins TRBV7-9 and TRBJ1-2, with a tentative D call TRBD1 (6 bases). V was clipped by 2 bases and J by 7 bases, with 14 bases between them. The CDR3 has 14 amino acids. Per the germline V gene, CDR1 is SEHNR and CDR2 is FQNEAQ (reference sequence). CDR3: CASSLQGKSGGYTF. In DNA, the CDR3 is TGTGCCAGCAGCTTACAGGGGAAAAGCGGTGGCTACACCTTC.

The V call is TRBV24-1, the J call TRBJ2-5; D tentatively reads TRBD1 or TRBD2 (5 bases each). V was cut by 3 bases and J by 4 bases, with 14 bases left in between. The CDR3 sequence is 15 residues long. Per the germline V gene, CDR1 is KGHDR and CDR2 is SFDVKD. The chain's CDR3 is CATSDTRDRPETQYF. DNA for the CDR3: TGTGCCACCAGTGATACCCGGGACCGGCCAGAGACCCAGTACTTC.

The chain recombines TRBV20-1 with TRBJ2-7; D perhaps matches TRBD2 (5 bases). V was shortened by 3 bases and J by 7 bases, with 22 bases between the two germline ends. The CDR3 extends over 15 amino acids. Germline V CDR1 and CDR2: DFQATT, SNEGSKA (reference sequence). CDR3: CSARDWSSPHQEQYF. In DNA, the CDR3 is TGCAGTGCTAGGGACTGGAGCTCCCCCCACCAGGAGCAGTACTTC.

The sample holds a few counts of this clonotype. The genes are TRBV20-1 and TRBJ2-1; 11 bases are a match to TRBD2. Germline values: CDR1 DFQATT, CDR2 SNEGSKA (reference sequence). The J segment lost 4 bases and the V segment lost 1 base, leaving 12 bases of the junction unmatched. The CDR3 totals 18 residues. The CDR3 protein is CSARGRLAGPYEYNEQFF. The CDR3 nucleotides read TGCAGTGCTAGAGGGCGACTAGCGGGACCTTACGAATACAATGAGCAGTTCTTC.

The chain carries TRBV7-3 and TRBJ2-1; the match to TRBD2 covers 10 bases. The CDR3 is made up of 16 amino acids. CDR1 and CDR2 (germline): SGHTA, FQGTGA. V gave up 5 bases and J gave up 2 bases; unmatched junction bases: 6. The CDR3 DNA follows: TGTGCCAGCAGCCCACGTAGCGGGAGGACCTACAATGAGCAGTTCTTC. Translated, it gives CASSPRSGRTYNEQFF.

This chain uses TRBV7-2 with TRBJ2-7; D unclear. The V gene's germline CDR1 is SGHTA and CDR2 FQGNSA. The V end lost 4 bases, the J end lost 4 bases, and 11 bases lay between the germline ends. The CDR3 is made up of 13 amino acids. The CDR3 DNA reads TGTGCCAGCAGCTCTACCACTAAGTACGAGCAGTACTTC. This gives the protein CASSSTTKYEQYF.

This clonotype has a handful of counts. In DNA form, the CDR3 reads TGCGCCAGCAGCCAAGATCAGAACCCCTTGGGTAGCTACACCTTC. This translates into CASSQDQNPLGSYTF. The genes are TRBV4-3 and TRBJ1-2; D gene unclear. The CDR3 loop spans 15 amino acids. Per the germline V gene, CDR1 is LGHNA and CDR2 is YSLEER. Trimming removed 0 bases from V and 9 bases from J, with 17 bases in between.

This chain joins TRBV29-1 and TRBJ2-7, with D hard to call. This CDR3 is built from 11 residues. Germline V gene sequence: CDR1 SQVTM, CDR2 ANQGSEA. V shed 5 bases and J shed 4 bases, with 9 bases lying between them. CDR3 sequence (DNA): TGCAGCGTTACGCTGTCGTACGAGCAGTACTTC. Translation: CSVTLSYEQYF.

This rearrangement joins TRBV28 to TRBJ2-5; a weak D match, TRBD2 (6 bases). The CDR3 contains 12 residues. V gave up 7 bases and J gave up 6 bases, with 12 bases separating them. Germline CDR1 reads MDHEN; CDR2 reads SYDVKM. The CDR3 DNA is TGTGCCAGCAACGGGGGTAGGCAGACCCAGTACTTC. Amino acids: CASNGGRQTQYF.